This T cell receptor beta chain emerged from a study of cytomegalovirus exposure and HLA in healthy donors. There are 12 residues in the CDR3. Trimming took 4 bases from V and 4 from J, leaving 6 bases between them. Germline CDR1 SEHNR, CDR2 FQNEAQ (reference sequence). With 60 Vbeta and 13 Jbeta primers, the PCR was carried out. The method was immunoSEQ multiplex PCR; TCRdb's version includes in-frame clones alone and lacks a portion of them. The sample records over 80,000 clones, approximately 68% being singletons. The sample taken for sequencing was PBMCs. The gene calls are TRBV7-9 and TRBJ2-3; D gene unclear. The TCR sequence derives from a boy aged 5-17 years in good health and CMV-seropositive. CDR3 bases: TGTGCCAGCAGCTCGCTATCAGATACGCAGTATTTT. Amino acid sequence: CASSSLSDTQYF.